This entry is about one TCR beta chain. The antigen remains undetermined. This specimen comes from a study of naive and memory T cell subsets. Whole-study findings and limits: A few larger clonotypes appeared in naive repertoires, especially CD8, possibly memory cells re-expressing CD45RA.

Between the trimmed V and J ends, which lost 0 bases and 0 bases, there was a span of 10 bases. The CDR3 is made up of 16 amino acids. The germline V gene has CDR1 SGHDT and CDR2 YYEEEE. An equimolar mix of two oligonucleotides served as the beta constant-region primer for TRBC1 and TRBC2. Nested alpha and beta constant-region primers with the SP2 primer drove four PCR rounds on ligated cDNA. TCRdb recomputed calls from the UMI-ligation and nested PCR reads with MiXCR, one row per CDR3 protein. This table has roughly 99,000 distinct CDR3 sequences, approximately 10% appearing once. Sample: naive CD4+ T cells from blood. V is TRBV5-6 and J is TRBJ2-4, with D possibly matching TRBD2 (5 bases). This sequence was found in a human donor in good health. The CDR3: CASSLVGNLAKNIQYF. The CDR3 region has the DNA TGTGCCAGCAGCTTGGTCGGGAACCTAGCCAAAAACATTCAGTACTTC.